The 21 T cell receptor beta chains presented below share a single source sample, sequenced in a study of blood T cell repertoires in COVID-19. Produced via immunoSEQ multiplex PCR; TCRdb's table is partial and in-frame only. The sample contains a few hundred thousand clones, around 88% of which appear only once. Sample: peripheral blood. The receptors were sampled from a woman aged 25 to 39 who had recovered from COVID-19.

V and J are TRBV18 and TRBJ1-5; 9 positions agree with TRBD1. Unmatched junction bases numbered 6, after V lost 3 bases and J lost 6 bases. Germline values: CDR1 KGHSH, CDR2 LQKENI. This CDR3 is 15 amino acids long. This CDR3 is CASSPGTGTSQPQHF. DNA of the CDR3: TGTGCCAGCTCACCCGGGACAGGGACATCTCAGCCCCAGCATTTT.

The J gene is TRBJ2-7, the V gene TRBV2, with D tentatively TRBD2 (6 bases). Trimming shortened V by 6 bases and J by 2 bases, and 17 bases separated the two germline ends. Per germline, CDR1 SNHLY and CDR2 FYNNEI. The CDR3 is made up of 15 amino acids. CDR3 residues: CASSQSDGTAYEQYF. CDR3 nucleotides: TGTGCCAGCAGCCAATCGGACGGGACTGCCTACGAGCAGTACTTC. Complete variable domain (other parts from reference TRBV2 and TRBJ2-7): EPEVTQTPSHQVTQMGQEVILRCVPISNHLYFYWYRQILGQKVEFLVSFYNNEISEKSEIFDDQFSVERPDGSNFTLKIRSTKLEDSAMYFCASSQSDGTAYEQYFGPGTRLTVT.

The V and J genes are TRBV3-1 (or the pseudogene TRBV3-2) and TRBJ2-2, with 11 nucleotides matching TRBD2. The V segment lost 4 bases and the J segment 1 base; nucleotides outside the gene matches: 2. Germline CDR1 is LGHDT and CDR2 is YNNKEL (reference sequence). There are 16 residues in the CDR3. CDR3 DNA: TGTGCCAGCAGCCGCGGACTAGCGGGGAACACCGGGGAGCTGTTTTTT. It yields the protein CASSRGLAGNTGELFF.

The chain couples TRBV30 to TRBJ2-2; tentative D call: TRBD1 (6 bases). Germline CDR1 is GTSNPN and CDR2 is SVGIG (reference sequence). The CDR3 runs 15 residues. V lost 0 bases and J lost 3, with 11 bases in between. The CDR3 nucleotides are TGTGCCTGGAGTGTACTAGGACAGCACACCGGGGAGCTGTTTTTT. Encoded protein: CAWSVLGQHTGELFF.

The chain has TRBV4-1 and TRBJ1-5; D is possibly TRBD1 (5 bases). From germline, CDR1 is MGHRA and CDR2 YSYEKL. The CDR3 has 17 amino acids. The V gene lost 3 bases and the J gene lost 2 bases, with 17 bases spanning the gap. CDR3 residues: CASSQAPRAGGNQPQHF. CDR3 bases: TGCGCCAGCAGCCAGGCCCCCAGGGCGGGGGGCAATCAGCCCCAGCATTTT.

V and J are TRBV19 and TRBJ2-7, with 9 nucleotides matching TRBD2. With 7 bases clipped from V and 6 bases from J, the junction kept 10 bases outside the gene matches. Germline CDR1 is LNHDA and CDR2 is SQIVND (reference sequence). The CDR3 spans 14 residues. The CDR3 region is CASTDRGGAIEQYF. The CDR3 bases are TGTGCCAGTACCGACCGCGGGGGGGCCATCGAGCAGTACTTC.

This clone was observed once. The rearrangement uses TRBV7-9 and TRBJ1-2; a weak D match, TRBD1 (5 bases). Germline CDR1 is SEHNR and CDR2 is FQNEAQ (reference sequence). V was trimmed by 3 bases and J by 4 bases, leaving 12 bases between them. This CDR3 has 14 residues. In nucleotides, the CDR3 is TGTGCCAGCAGCTTTCGCAGGGAGGGCTATGGCTACACCTTC. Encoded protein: CASSFRREGYGYTF.

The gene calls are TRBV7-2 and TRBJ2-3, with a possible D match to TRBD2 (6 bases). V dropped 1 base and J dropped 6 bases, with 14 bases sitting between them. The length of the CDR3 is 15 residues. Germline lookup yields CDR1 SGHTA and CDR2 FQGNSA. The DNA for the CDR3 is TGTGCCAGCAGCTTAGGCGGGACGGCCGGTGATACGCAGTATTTT. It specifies CASSLGGTAGDTQYF.

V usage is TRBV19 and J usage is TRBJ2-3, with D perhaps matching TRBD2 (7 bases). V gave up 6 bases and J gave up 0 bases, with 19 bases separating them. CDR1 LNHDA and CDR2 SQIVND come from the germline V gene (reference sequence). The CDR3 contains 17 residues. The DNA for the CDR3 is TGTGCCAGTAGGACGCGCGGGGGCCGCTTAAGCACAGATACGCAGTATTTT. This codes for CASRTRGGRLSTDTQYF.

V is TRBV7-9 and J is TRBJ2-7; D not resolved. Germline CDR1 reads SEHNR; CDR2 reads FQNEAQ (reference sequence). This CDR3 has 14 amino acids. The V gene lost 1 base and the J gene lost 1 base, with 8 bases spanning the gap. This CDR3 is CASSLDPDSYEQYF. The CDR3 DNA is TGTGCCAGCAGCTTAGACCCAGATTCCTACGAGCAGTACTTC. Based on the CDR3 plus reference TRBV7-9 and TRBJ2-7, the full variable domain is DTGVSQNPRHKITKRGQNVTFRCDPISEHNRLYWYRQTLGQGPEFLTYFQNEAQLEKSRLLSDRFSAERPKGSFSTLEIQRTEQGDSAMYLCASSLDPDSYEQYFGPGTRLTVT.

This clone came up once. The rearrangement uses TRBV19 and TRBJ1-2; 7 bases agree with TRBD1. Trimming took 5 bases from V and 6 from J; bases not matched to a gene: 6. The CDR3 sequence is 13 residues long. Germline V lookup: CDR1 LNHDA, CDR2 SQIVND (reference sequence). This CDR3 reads CASSPDREDGYTF. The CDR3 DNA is TGTGCCAGTAGTCCTGACAGGGAAGATGGCTACACCTTC. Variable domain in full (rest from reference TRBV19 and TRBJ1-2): DGGITQSPKYLFRKEGQNVTLSCEQNLNHDAMYWYRQDPGQGLRLIYYSQIVNDFQKGDIAEGYSVSREKKESFPLTVTSAQKNPTAFYLCASSPDREDGYTFGSGTRLTVV.

The CDR3 region has the DNA TGTGCCAGCAGCCCCCGACTGGCGGGGGACACAGATACGCAGTATTTT. Translation: CASSPRLAGDTDTQYF. This chain joins TRBV3-1 (or the pseudogene TRBV3-2) and TRBJ2-3; TRBD2 matches 7 bases. CDR1 LGHDT and CDR2 YNNKEL come from the germline V gene (reference sequence). V lost 4 bases and J lost 2; bases outside the gene matches: 9. The CDR3 runs 16 residues.

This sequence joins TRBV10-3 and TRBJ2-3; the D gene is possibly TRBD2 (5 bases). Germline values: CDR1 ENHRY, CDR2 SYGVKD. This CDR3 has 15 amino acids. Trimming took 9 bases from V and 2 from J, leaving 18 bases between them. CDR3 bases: TGTGCCATACGTGAGGGCGCGGGTAACACAGATACGCAGTATTTT. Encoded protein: CAIREGAGNTDTQYF.

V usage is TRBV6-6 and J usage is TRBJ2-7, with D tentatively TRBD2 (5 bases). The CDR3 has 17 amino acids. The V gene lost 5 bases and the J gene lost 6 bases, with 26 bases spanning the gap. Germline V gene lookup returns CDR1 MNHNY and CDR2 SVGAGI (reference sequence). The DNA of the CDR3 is TGTGCCAGCAGTCCGTACCCGGGATTTCTCCTCGGAAGCGAGCAGTACTTC. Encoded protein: CASSPYPGFLLGSEQYF.

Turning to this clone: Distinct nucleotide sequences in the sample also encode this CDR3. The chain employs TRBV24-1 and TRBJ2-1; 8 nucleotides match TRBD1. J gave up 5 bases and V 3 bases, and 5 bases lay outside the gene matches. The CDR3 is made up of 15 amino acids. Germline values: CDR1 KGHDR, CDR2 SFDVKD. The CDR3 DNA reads TGTGCCACCAGTGATCCAGGGACAGGCGACAATGAGCAGTTCTTC. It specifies CATSDPGTGDNEQFF.

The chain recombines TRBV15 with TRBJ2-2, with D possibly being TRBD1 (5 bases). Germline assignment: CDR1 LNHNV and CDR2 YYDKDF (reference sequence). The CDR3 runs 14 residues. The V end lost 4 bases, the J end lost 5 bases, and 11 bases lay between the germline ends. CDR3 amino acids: CATSKQGITGELFF. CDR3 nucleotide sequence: TGTGCCACCAGCAAGCAGGGAATAACCGGGGAGCTGTTTTTT.

The CDR3 spells CASSLTSGSSYEQYF. DNA for the CDR3: TGTGCCAGCAGCTTGACTAGCGGGAGCTCCTACGAGCAGTACTTC. The rearrangement links TRBV7-9 to TRBJ2-7; TRBD2 aligns across 12 bases. The J segment lost 0 bases and the V segment lost 3 bases, leaving 0 bases of the junction unmatched. The CDR3 spans 15 residues. Looked up from germline, CDR1 is SEHNR and CDR2 is FQNEAQ (reference sequence).

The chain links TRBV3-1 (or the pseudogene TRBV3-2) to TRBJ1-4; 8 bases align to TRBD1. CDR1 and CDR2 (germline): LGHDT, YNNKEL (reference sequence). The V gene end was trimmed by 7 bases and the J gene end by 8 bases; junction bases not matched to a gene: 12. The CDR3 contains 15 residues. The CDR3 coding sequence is TGTGCCAGCACCCCAAGTTACAGGGGGAACGAAAAACTGTTTTTT. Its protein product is CASTPSYRGNEKLFF.

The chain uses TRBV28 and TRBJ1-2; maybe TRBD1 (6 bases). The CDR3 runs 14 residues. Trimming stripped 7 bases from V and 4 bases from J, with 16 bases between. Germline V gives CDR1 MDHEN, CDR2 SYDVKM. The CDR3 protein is CASTQDRYGYGYTF. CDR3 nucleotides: TGTGCCAGCACCCAAGACAGGTATGGCTATGGCTACACCTTC.

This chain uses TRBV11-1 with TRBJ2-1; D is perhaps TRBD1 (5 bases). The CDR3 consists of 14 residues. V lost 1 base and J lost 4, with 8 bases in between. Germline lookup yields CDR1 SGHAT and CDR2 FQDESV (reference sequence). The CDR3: CASSLGGRYNEQFF. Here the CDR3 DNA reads TGTGCCAGCAGCTTAGGGGGCCGGTACAATGAGCAGTTCTTC. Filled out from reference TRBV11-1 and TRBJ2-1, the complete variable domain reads EAEVAQSPRYKITEKSQAVAFWCDPISGHATLYWYRQILGQGPELLVQFQDESVVDDSQLPKDRFSAERLKGVDSTLKIQPAELGDSAMYLCASSLGGRYNEQFFGPGTRLTVL.

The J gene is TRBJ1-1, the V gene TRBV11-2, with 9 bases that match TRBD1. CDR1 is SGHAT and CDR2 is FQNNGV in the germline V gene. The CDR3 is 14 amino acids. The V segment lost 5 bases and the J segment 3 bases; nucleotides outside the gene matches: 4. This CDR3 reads CASSLRQGDTEAFF. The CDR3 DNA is TGTGCCAGCAGCCTACGACAGGGGGACACTGAAGCTTTCTTT.